Listed here are 20 T cell receptor beta chains from one sample, sequenced in a study of cytomegalovirus exposure and HLA in healthy donors. Amplification used 60 Vbeta primers and 13 Jbeta primers. Data came from immunoSEQ multiplex PCR; TCRdb stores just in-frame clones and leaves some out. This listing includes approximately 38,000 clones. The sequenced material came from PBMCs. The receptors here all came from a man in his forties or fifties in good health and CMV-seropositive.

This chain connects TRBV15 to TRBJ1-2, with D possibly matching TRBD1 (5 bases). The CDR3 is 13 residues long. V lost 0 bases, J lost 8 bases, and 10 bases lay in between. Germline V gene data show CDR1 as LNHNV and CDR2 as YYDKDF (reference sequence). The CDR3: CATSRDPGEGYTF. The CDR3 DNA follows: TGTGCCACCAGCAGAGATCCGGGGGAGGGCTACACCTTC.

The chain has TRBV9 and TRBJ1-3; possibly TRBD1 for D (5 bases). The V gene's germline CDR1 is SGDLS and CDR2 YYNGEE. V was clipped by 4 bases and J by 0 bases, with 8 bases between them. The CDR3 consists of 14 residues. DNA of the CDR3: TGTGCCAGCAGCTCAGACAGCTCTGGAAACACCATATATTTT. This encodes CASSSDSSGNTIYF.

This chain joins TRBV7-2 and TRBJ1-5; no firm D call. The CDR3 is 14 amino acids. Germline CDR1 and CDR2: SGHTA and FQGNSA. V dropped 2 bases and J dropped 7 bases, with 12 bases sitting between them. The CDR3 is CASSLLGREQPQHF. The CDR3 bases are TGTGCCAGCAGCTTATTAGGGAGGGAGCAGCCCCAGCATTTT.

The V call is TRBV5-1, the J call TRBJ2-7, with D maybe TRBD1 (5 bases). Trimming removed 7 bases from V and 4 bases from J, with 15 bases in between. The CDR3 loop spans 13 amino acids. CDR1 SGHRS and CDR2 YFSETQ come from the germline V gene. The CDR3 nucleotides are TGCGCCAGCTCTACTCAGGGTGGGTACGAGCAGTACTTC. Translated, it gives CASSTQGGYEQYF.

The rearrangement joins TRBV10-3 to TRBJ2-7; TRBD1 matches at 7 bases. Looked up from germline, CDR1 is ENHRY and CDR2 is SYGVKD. CDR3 length equals 14 residues. The ends lost 4 bases at V and 4 bases at J; junction bases unmatched: 7. CDR3 loop: CAISGGTDPYEQYF. CDR3 sequence (DNA): TGTGCCATCAGTGGGGGGACAGATCCTTACGAGCAGTACTTC.

CDR3 sequence reads: CASNGLAGNEQYF. DNA for the CDR3: TGCGCCAGCAATGGACTAGCGGGAAACGAGCAGTACTTC. V gene TRBV10-2 combines with J gene TRBJ2-7; TRBD2 matches 12 bases. Trimming removed 7 bases from V and 5 bases from J; junction bases left unmatched: 3. CDR3 size: 13 residues. The germline gives CDR1 WSHSY, CDR2 SAAADI.

CDR3 DNA sequence: TGTGCCAGCAGCTTAGGACAATACAATGAGCAGTTCTTC. Protein sequence: CASSLGQYNEQFF. The chain links TRBV11-1 to TRBJ2-1; D uncertain. The CDR3 runs to 13 residues. Looked up from germline, CDR1 is SGHAT and CDR2 is FQDESV (reference sequence). V lost 1 base and J 4 bases, leaving 5 bases between the germline ends.

The chain employs TRBV7-6 and TRBJ1-1; D gene uncertain. CDR1 SGHVS and CDR2 FNYEAQ come from the germline V gene. The V and J ends lost 3 bases and 3 bases respectively, with 17 bases between them. This CDR3 comprises 16 residues. In nucleotides, the CDR3 is TGTGCCAGCAGCTTGACACTAACCGAGAGGGACACTGAAGCTTTCTTT. Translating gives CASSLTLTERDTEAFF.

The gene calls are TRBV10-3 and TRBJ2-3; D unresolved. The germline gives CDR1 ENHRY, CDR2 SYGVKD. The CDR3 runs to 14 residues. V was pared by 2 bases and J by 0 bases, with 6 bases between. This CDR3 reads CAISEVQSTDTQYF. CDR3 DNA: TGTGCCATCAGTGAGGTCCAGAGCACAGATACGCAGTATTTT.

This chain joins TRBV15 and TRBJ2-7; unclear D gene. CDR1 is LNHNV, CDR2 YYDKDF, per germline (reference sequence). The CDR3 runs 12 residues. The V end was cut by 0 bases, the J end by 6 bases, with 6 bases between. The CDR3 nucleotides read TGTGCCACCAGCAGAGATCATAGCGAGCAGTACTTC. This gives the protein CATSRDHSEQYF.

The V call is TRBV7-9, the J call TRBJ2-1, with 11 bases identical to TRBD2. Germline CDR1 and CDR2: SEHNR and FQNEAQ (reference sequence). This CDR3 contains 15 residues. J gave up 4 bases and V 3 bases, and 2 bases lay outside the gene matches. The CDR3 DNA sequence: TGTGCCAGCAGCTTCGGGACTAGCGGATACAATGAGCAGTTCTTC. It translates to CASSFGTSGYNEQFF.

This sequence joins TRBV18 and TRBJ2-7; a weak D match, TRBD1 (5 bases). Looked up from germline, CDR1 is KGHSH and CDR2 is LQKENI. The V gene lost 6 bases and the J gene lost 2 bases, with 11 bases spanning the gap. The CDR3 totals 13 residues. The CDR3 reads CASSPDRAYEQYF. CDR3 bases: TGTGCCAGCTCCCCCGACAGAGCCTACGAGCAGTACTTC.

This chain joins TRBV5-8 and TRBJ1-6, with D tentatively TRBD1 (5 bases). Germline loops: CDR1 SGHTS, CDR2 YDEGEE. V lost 4 bases to trimming and J lost 7 bases, with 9 bases between them. The CDR3 runs to 13 residues. The CDR3 nucleotides read TGTGCCAGCAGCCAAAGGACAAATTCACCCCTCCACTTT. This codes for CASSQRTNSPLHF.

This sequence joins TRBV2 and TRBJ2-2; 9 bases are a match to TRBD1. The V segment lost 6 bases and the J segment 7 bases; nucleotides outside the gene matches: 9. Per germline, CDR1 SNHLY and CDR2 FYNNEI. The CDR3 has 15 residues. The CDR3 region is CASRDPGQGNGELFF. CDR3 bases: TGTGCCAGCAGGGATCCGGGACAGGGTAACGGGGAGCTGTTTTTT.

The chain combines TRBV6-5 with TRBJ2-2, with 7 bases lining up with TRBD1. V dropped 7 bases and J dropped 0; count of bases not matched to a gene: 5. The germline gives CDR1 MNHEY, CDR2 SVGAGI. The CDR3 contains 15 residues. CDR3 coding DNA: TGTGCCAGCACCCTCGACAGGGCGAACACCGGGGAGCTGTTTTTT. Protein product: CASTLDRANTGELFF.

This chain links TRBV28 with TRBJ2-2, with D perhaps matching TRBD1 (5 bases). The germline V and J ends were trimmed by 2 bases and 1 base, with 8 bases remaining between them. Germline CDR1 MDHEN, CDR2 SYDVKM. CDR3 length: 15 amino acids. CDR3 DNA sequence: TGTGCCAGCAGTTTACCTAGGGGGAACACCGGGGAGCTGTTTTTT. It specifies CASSLPRGNTGELFF. Supplemented by reference TRBV28 and TRBJ2-2, the full variable domain reads DVKVTQSSRYLVKRTGEKVFLECVQDMDHENMFWYRQDPGLGLRLIYFSYDVKMKEKGDIPEGYSVSREKKERFSLILESASTNQTSMYLCASSLPRGNTGELFFGEGSRLTVL.

This chain links TRBV7-9 with TRBJ2-3, with TRBD2 matching 13 bases. Germline V gene sequence: CDR1 SEHNR, CDR2 FQNEAQ (reference sequence). The CDR3 length is 16 residues. Trimming cost V 1 base and J 7 bases; bases outside gene matches: 5. CDR3 sequence: CASSLGRTSGSNTQYF. DNA of the CDR3: TGTGCCAGCAGCTTAGGGCGGACTAGCGGGAGTAATACGCAGTATTTT. The whole variable domain, filled in from reference TRBV7-9 and TRBJ2-3, reads DTGVSQNPRHKITKRGQNVTFRCDPISEHNRLYWYRQTLGQGPEFLTYFQNEAQLEKSRLLSDRFSAERPKGSFSTLEIQRTEQGDSAMYLCASSLGRTSGSNTQYFGPGTRLTVL.

The chain couples TRBV6-1 to TRBJ2-5; possibly TRBD2 for D (7 bases). This CDR3 contains 14 residues. Deletions cut 4 bases from V and 5 bases from J, with 14 bases between. Germline CDR1 MNHNS, CDR2 SASEGT. The DNA of the CDR3 is TGTGCCAGCAGTGTAGGGGGGGCGGGCGAGACCCAGTACTTC. Protein: CASSVGGAGETQYF.

This chain connects TRBV4-1 to TRBJ1-1; 7 nucleotides agree with TRBD1. V gave up 4 bases and J gave up 1 base; unmatched junction bases: 0. The germline gives CDR1 MGHRA, CDR2 YSYEKL. CDR3 length: 13 residues. The CDR3 bases are TGCGCCAGCAGCCGACAGGGGAACACTGAAGCTTTCTTT. Its translation is CASSRQGNTEAFF.

The rearrangement joins TRBV7-2 to TRBJ2-7; 13 bases agree with TRBD2. V shed 6 bases and J 7 bases; nucleotides not matched to a gene: 12. Germline V gene data show CDR1 as SGHTA and CDR2 as FQGNSA. The CDR3 loop spans 16 amino acids. CDR3 region: CASSRRLAGGPGEQYF. The CDR3 DNA reads as TGTGCCAGCAGTCGTCGACTAGCGGGAGGTCCTGGTGAGCAGTACTTC. Based on the CDR3 plus reference TRBV7-2 and TRBJ2-7, the full variable domain is GAGVSQSPSNKVTEKGKDVELRCDPISGHTALYWYRQSLGQGLEFLIYFQGNSAPDKSGLPSDRFSAERTGGSVSTLTIQRTQQEDSAVYLCASSRRLAGGPGEQYFGPGTRLTVT.